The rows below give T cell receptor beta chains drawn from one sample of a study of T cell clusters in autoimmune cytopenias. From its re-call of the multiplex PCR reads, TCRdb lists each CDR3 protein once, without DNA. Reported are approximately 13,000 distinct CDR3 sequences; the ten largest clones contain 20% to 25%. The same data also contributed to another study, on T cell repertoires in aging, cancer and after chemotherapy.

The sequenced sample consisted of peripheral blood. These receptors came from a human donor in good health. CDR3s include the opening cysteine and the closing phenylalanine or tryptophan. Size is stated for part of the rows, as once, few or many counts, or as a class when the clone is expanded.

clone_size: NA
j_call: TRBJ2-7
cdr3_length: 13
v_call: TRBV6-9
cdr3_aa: CARGDRISYEQYF

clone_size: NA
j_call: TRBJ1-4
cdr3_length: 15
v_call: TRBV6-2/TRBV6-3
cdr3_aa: CASSLDREGSEKLFF

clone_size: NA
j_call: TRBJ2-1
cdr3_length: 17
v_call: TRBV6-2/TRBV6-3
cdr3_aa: CASTRGHRALSMDEQFF

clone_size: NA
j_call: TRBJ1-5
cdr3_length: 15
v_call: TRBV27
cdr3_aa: CASSLFGTTDQPQHF

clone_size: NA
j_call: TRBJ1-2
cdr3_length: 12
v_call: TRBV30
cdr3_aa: CAWSPHSIHYTF

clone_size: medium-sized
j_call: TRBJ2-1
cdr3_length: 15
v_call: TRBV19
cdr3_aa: CASSISDSRFDEQFF

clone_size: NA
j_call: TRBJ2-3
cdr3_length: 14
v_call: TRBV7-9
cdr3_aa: CASSRALSTDTQYF

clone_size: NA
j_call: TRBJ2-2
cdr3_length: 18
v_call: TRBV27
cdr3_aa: CASSSMWTGGNFIGELFF

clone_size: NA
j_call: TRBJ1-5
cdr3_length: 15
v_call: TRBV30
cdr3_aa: CAWSVLGRESQPQHF

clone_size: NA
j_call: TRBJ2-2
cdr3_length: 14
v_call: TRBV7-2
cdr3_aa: CASSFSGTTGELFF

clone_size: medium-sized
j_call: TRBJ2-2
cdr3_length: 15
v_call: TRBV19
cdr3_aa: CASRWATFDTGELFF

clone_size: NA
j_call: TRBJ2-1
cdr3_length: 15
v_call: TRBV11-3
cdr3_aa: CASSRDRFSYNEQFF

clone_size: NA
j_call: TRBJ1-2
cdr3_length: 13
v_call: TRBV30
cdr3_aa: CAWSLGQGRGYTF

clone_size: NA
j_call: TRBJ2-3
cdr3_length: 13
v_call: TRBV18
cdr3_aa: CASSPGRDDTQYF

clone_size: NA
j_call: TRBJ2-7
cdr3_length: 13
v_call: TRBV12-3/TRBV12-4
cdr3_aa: CASSSLSSYEQYF

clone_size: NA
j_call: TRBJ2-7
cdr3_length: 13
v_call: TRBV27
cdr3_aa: CASKRDGAYEQYF

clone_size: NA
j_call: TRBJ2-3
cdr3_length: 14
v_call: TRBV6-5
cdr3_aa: CASSSLAGTDTQYF

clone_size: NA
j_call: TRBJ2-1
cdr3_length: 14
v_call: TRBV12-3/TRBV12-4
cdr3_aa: CASSSGGQFNEQFF

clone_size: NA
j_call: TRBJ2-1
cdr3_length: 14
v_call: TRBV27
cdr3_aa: CASSLKGRYNEQFF

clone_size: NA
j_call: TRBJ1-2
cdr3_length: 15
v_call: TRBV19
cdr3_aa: CASSRKGQLNYGYTF

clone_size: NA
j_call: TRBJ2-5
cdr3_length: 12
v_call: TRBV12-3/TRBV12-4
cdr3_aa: CASSVRRETQYF

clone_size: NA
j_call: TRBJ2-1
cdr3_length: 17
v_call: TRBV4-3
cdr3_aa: CASSQQTGASSYNEQFF

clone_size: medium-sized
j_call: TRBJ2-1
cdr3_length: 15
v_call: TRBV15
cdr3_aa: CATSRMRQGHNEQFF

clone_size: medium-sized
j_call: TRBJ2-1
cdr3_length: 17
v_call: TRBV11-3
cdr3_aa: CASSSSNLAGGDNEQFF

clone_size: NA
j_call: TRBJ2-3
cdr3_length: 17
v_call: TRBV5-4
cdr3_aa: CASSGGAGTSYTDTQYF

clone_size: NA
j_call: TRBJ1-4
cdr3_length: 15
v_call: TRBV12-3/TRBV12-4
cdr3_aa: CASSRTGGVGEKLFF

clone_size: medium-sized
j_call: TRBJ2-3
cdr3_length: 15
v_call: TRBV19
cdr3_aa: CASTSGGRGPDTQYF

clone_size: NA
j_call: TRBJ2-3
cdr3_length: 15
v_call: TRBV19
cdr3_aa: CASSIGLKSTDTQYF

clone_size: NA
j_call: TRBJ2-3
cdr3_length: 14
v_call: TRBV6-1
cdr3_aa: CASKQGGATDTQYF